The sample holds many counts of the clone carrying this T cell receptor beta chain. TCRdb analysed the 5' RACE reads with MiXCR anew, one entry per CDR3 protein. Here the sample spans 70,000 to 95,000 distinct CDR3 sequences, 15% to 20% being singletons. This entry is derived from a study of neurological immune-mediated disorders. The CDR3 consists of 13 residues. CDR1 is SGHKS and CDR2 is YYEKEE in the germline V gene (reference sequence). Trimming stripped 2 bases from V and 2 bases from J, with 6 bases between. The origin of this receptor is a woman aged 40 to 55 in good health. Sequencing input: PBMCs. The V call is TRBV5-5, the J call TRBJ2-3; D call uncertain. Written as DNA, the CDR3 is TGTGCCAGCAGCTTCGACTTCACAGATACGCAGTATTTT. Its translation is CASSFDFTDTQYF.